Detailed here is one T cell receptor beta chain. The antigen is undetermined. The PCR contained 60 Vbeta and 13 Jbeta primers. Measured with immunoSEQ multiplex PCR; TCRdb has only the in-frame clones, and not every one. This listing includes around 45,000 clones. Between the trimmed V and J ends, which lost 0 bases and 4 bases, there was a span of 10 bases. The CDR3 is 15 residues long. The germline V gene encodes CDR1 SGHTA and CDR2 FQGNSA. This record comes from a study of cytomegalovirus exposure and HLA in healthy donors. Study conclusions and caveats: Accurate HLA-A and HLA-B prediction from TCR beta sequences was reported for most subjects. Some segments of the V type, notably TRBV6-2 and TRBV6-3, were excluded as indistinguishable. Most CMV-associated TCR beta chains were later found to appear HLA-restricted.

Sequenced: PBMCs. This TCR was recovered from a male donor in good health and CMV-seronegative. The chain has TRBV7-2 and TRBJ1-3; no clear D. The CDR3 here is CASSLAIQAGNTIYF. The DNA of the CDR3 is TGTGCCAGCAGCTTAGCGATCCAAGCAGGAAACACCATATATTTT. Filled out from reference TRBV7-2 and TRBJ1-3, the complete variable domain reads GAGVSQSPSNKVTEKGKDVELRCDPISGHTALYWYRQSLGQGLEFLIYFQGNSAPDKSGLPSDRFSAERTGGSVSTLTIQRTQQEDSAVYLCASSLAIQAGNTIYFGEGSWLTVV.